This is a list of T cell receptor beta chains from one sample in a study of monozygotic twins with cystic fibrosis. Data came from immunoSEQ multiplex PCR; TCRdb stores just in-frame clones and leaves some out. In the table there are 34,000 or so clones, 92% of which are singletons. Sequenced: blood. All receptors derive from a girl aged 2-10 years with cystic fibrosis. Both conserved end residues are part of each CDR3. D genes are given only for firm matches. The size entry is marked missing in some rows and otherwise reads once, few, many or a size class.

cdr3_nt: TGTGCCAGCAGCCCCGGGACTGAGGGCTACGAGCAGTACTTC; cdr3_aa: CASSPGTEGYEQYF; d_call: .; v_call: TRBV7-8; clone_size: .; j_call: TRBJ2-7
cdr3_nt: TGTGCCAGCTCACCGTCGACTAGCGGGAGGCCCCAGCAGTTCTTC; cdr3_aa: CASSPSTSGRPQQFF; d_call: TRBD2; v_call: TRBV18; clone_size: .; j_call: TRBJ2-1
cdr3_nt: TGTGCCAGTAAAGTCCAGGCCGGCTCCTACGAGCAGTACTTC; cdr3_aa: CASKVQAGSYEQYF; d_call: .; v_call: TRBV19; clone_size: .; j_call: TRBJ2-7
cdr3_nt: TGTGCCTGGAGTTTAACCGGGTCACCCCTCCACTTT; cdr3_aa: CAWSLTGSPLHF; d_call: .; v_call: TRBV30; clone_size: .; j_call: TRBJ1-6
cdr3_nt: TGTGCCAGCAGCATGATGACAGGGGCAGATACGCAGTATTTT; cdr3_aa: CASSMMTGADTQYF; d_call: TRBD1; v_call: TRBV9; clone_size: .; j_call: TRBJ2-3
cdr3_nt: TGCGCCAGCAGCCAGATCTTCCGGGAGGGCGTCGGGAACATTCAGTACTTC; cdr3_aa: CASSQIFREGVGNIQYF; d_call: TRBD2; v_call: TRBV4-1; clone_size: .; j_call: TRBJ2-4
cdr3_nt: TGTGCCAGCAGCCAGGGACCGCGGACCTACGAGCAGTACTTC; cdr3_aa: CASSQGPRTYEQYF; d_call: .; v_call: TRBV6-5; clone_size: once; j_call: TRBJ2-7
cdr3_nt: TGTGCCAGCAGCCTGGACAGGGTTACCTACGAGCAGTACTTC; cdr3_aa: CASSLDRVTYEQYF; d_call: TRBD1; v_call: TRBV7-2; clone_size: .; j_call: TRBJ2-7
cdr3_nt: TGTGCCAGCAGCTTTCTTGACAGCCGCCACGACTATGGCTACACCTTC; cdr3_aa: CASSFLDSRHDYGYTF; d_call: .; v_call: TRBV5-6; clone_size: .; j_call: TRBJ1-2
cdr3_nt: TGTGCCAGCAGACACCGGGACAGGGGAGCTTTCTTT; cdr3_aa: CASRHRDRGAFF; d_call: TRBD1; v_call: TRBV6-5; clone_size: few; j_call: TRBJ1-1
cdr3_nt: TGTGCCAGCAGCCGGGGACTAGCGGGAGGTAGCTCCTACAATGAGCAGTTCTTC; cdr3_aa: CASSRGLAGGSSYNEQFF; d_call: TRBD2; v_call: TRBV7-8; clone_size: once; j_call: TRBJ2-1
cdr3_nt: TGCAGCGTTGAAGCAGGGACTGGGGCCAACGTCCTGACTTTC; cdr3_aa: CSVEAGTGANVLTF; d_call: .; v_call: TRBV29-1; clone_size: .; j_call: TRBJ2-6
cdr3_nt: TGTGCCAGCAGCTTATGGTTTGGCAGGGCCGATGAGCAGTTCTTC; cdr3_aa: CASSLWFGRADEQFF; d_call: .; v_call: TRBV7-2; clone_size: once; j_call: TRBJ2-1
cdr3_nt: TGCGCCAGCAGCCAAGATCCAGGGAACTATGGCTACACCTTC; cdr3_aa: CASSQDPGNYGYTF; d_call: .; v_call: TRBV4-1; clone_size: .; j_call: TRBJ1-2
cdr3_nt: TGTGCCAGCAGCTTACTTGGGCGGGACTCCTACGAGCAGTACTTC; cdr3_aa: CASSLLGRDSYEQYF; d_call: .; v_call: TRBV11-3; clone_size: .; j_call: TRBJ2-7
cdr3_nt: TGTGCCAGCTCATCACACCCGGACAGGGGGCGGACTGAAGCTTTCTTT; cdr3_aa: CASSSHPDRGRTEAFF; d_call: TRBD1; v_call: TRBV18; clone_size: .; j_call: TRBJ1-1
cdr3_nt: TGTGCCAGCAGACGGACAGGAGAGACCCAGTACTTC; cdr3_aa: CASRRTGETQYF; d_call: TRBD1; v_call: TRBV6-5; clone_size: .; j_call: TRBJ2-5
cdr3_nt: TGTGCCAGCAGTTTTTATGGCAATCAGCCCCAGCATTTT; cdr3_aa: CASSFYGNQPQHF; d_call: .; v_call: TRBV28; clone_size: .; j_call: TRBJ1-5
cdr3_nt: TGTGCCTGGAGTGTACGGGTCGGATATGGCTACACCTTC; cdr3_aa: CAWSVRVGYGYTF; d_call: .; v_call: TRBV30; clone_size: .; j_call: TRBJ1-2
cdr3_nt: TGTGCCAGCAGCTTAGACAGGGAACGCTACACCTTC; cdr3_aa: CASSLDRERYTF; d_call: .; v_call: TRBV7-9; clone_size: .; j_call: TRBJ1-2
cdr3_nt: TGTGCCAGCAGCTGGCTTAATTCGAATTATGGCTACACCTTC; cdr3_aa: CASSWLNSNYGYTF; d_call: .; v_call: TRBV7-2; clone_size: .; j_call: TRBJ1-2
cdr3_nt: TGTGCCAGCAGCTTGGGGGGGTCCCTTGAAGCTTTCTTT; cdr3_aa: CASSLGGSLEAFF; d_call: .; v_call: TRBV5-6; clone_size: .; j_call: TRBJ1-1
cdr3_nt: TGTGCCAGCTCACCGAACGGGGAGTCCTACAATGAGCAGTTCTTC; cdr3_aa: CASSPNGESYNEQFF; d_call: .; v_call: TRBV18; clone_size: .; j_call: TRBJ2-1
cdr3_nt: TGTGCCAGCAGCTTAGTTAAGGGTAGGAACGAGCAGTACTTC; cdr3_aa: CASSLVKGRNEQYF; d_call: .; v_call: TRBV7-9; clone_size: .; j_call: TRBJ2-7
cdr3_nt: TGTGCCAGCAGCTTTAGGGGACAGGGGGCGCGAGAGCAGTACTTC; cdr3_aa: CASSFRGQGAREQYF; d_call: TRBD1; v_call: TRBV11-2; clone_size: .; j_call: TRBJ2-7
cdr3_nt: TGTGCCAGCAGTGACTCAGGGCAGGGGGTTGAAGCTTTCTTT; cdr3_aa: CASSDSGQGVEAFF; d_call: TRBD1; v_call: TRBV6-4; clone_size: .; j_call: TRBJ1-1
cdr3_nt: TGTGCCATCAGTGAGTCGGGACAGTGGGGAACTGAGGATCAGCCCCAGCATTTT; cdr3_aa: CAISESGQWGTEDQPQHF; d_call: TRBD1; v_call: TRBV10-3; clone_size: .; j_call: TRBJ1-5
cdr3_nt: TGCAGCGCCTGGACTAGCGGGAGAAGGGAGCTGTTTTTT; cdr3_aa: CSAWTSGRRELFF; d_call: TRBD2; v_call: TRBV29-1; clone_size: .; j_call: TRBJ2-2
cdr3_nt: TGTGCCAGCAGCTCCACCAGGGGATCCGTCTACAATGAGCAGTTCTTC; cdr3_aa: CASSSTRGSVYNEQFF; d_call: .; v_call: TRBV7-9; clone_size: .; j_call: TRBJ2-1
cdr3_nt: TGTGCCAGCAGTGGTGGGACAGATAAGCCAAATGACTATGGCTACACCTTC; cdr3_aa: CASSGGTDKPNDYGYTF; d_call: TRBD1; v_call: TRBV2; clone_size: .; j_call: TRBJ1-2
cdr3_nt: TGTGCCAGTAGTATCAGGACAGGTTATCAGCCCCAGCATTTT; cdr3_aa: CASSIRTGYQPQHF; d_call: TRBD1; v_call: TRBV19; clone_size: .; j_call: TRBJ1-5
cdr3_nt: TGTGCCAGCAGCTTACAAGCCAGCTCTGGAAACACCATATATTTT; cdr3_aa: CASSLQASSGNTIYF; d_call: .; v_call: TRBV7-8; clone_size: .; j_call: TRBJ1-3
cdr3_nt: TGTGCCAGCAGCGGGACTGAATACTCCTACGAGCAGTACTTC; cdr3_aa: CASSGTEYSYEQYF; d_call: .; v_call: TRBV2; clone_size: .; j_call: TRBJ2-7
cdr3_nt: TGTGCCAGCAGGCCTATTGATGGGGGGGTCTCCTACAATGAGCAGTTCTTC; cdr3_aa: CASRPIDGGVSYNEQFF; d_call: TRBD2; v_call: TRBV2; clone_size: .; j_call: TRBJ2-1
cdr3_nt: TGTGCCAGCAGCTCCGAGCGGGGGGCCTTCAATGAGCAGTTCTTC; cdr3_aa: CASSSERGAFNEQFF; d_call: TRBD2; v_call: TRBV13; clone_size: .; j_call: TRBJ2-1
cdr3_nt: TGTGCCGGGGACAGGGGTTGGCCTGAAGCTTTCTTT; cdr3_aa: CAGDRGWPEAFF; d_call: TRBD1; v_call: TRBV25-1; clone_size: .; j_call: TRBJ1-1
cdr3_nt: TGTGCCAGCAGTTACAGTCAGAGGGGGGACACTGAAGCTTTCTTT; cdr3_aa: CASSYSQRGDTEAFF; d_call: .; v_call: TRBV6-5; clone_size: .; j_call: TRBJ1-1
cdr3_nt: TGTGCCAGTAGTATAATCGGGGTATCTGGAAACACCATATATTTT; cdr3_aa: CASSIIGVSGNTIYF; d_call: .; v_call: TRBV19; clone_size: once; j_call: TRBJ1-3
cdr3_nt: TGTGCCAGCAGCCCTGTGGGTGGGAGGGGCACCGGGGAGCTGTTTTTT; cdr3_aa: CASSPVGGRGTGELFF; d_call: TRBD2; v_call: TRBV7-3; clone_size: .; j_call: TRBJ2-2
cdr3_nt: TGTGCCAGTAGTTCCACCTATCATCTAGCAGGAATTTACAATGAGCAGTTCTTC; cdr3_aa: CASSSTYHLAGIYNEQFF; d_call: .; v_call: TRBV19; clone_size: .; j_call: TRBJ2-1
cdr3_nt: TGTGCCAGCAGCTTAGCTGCCCCCGGGGAAAAACTGTTTTTT; cdr3_aa: CASSLAAPGEKLFF; d_call: .; v_call: TRBV7-9; clone_size: .; j_call: TRBJ1-4
cdr3_nt: TGTGCCAGCAGTCGGAGGGGGGACAGAGCCGGGGAGCTGTTTTTT; cdr3_aa: CASSRRGDRAGELFF; d_call: .; v_call: TRBV11-3; clone_size: .; j_call: TRBJ2-2
cdr3_nt: TGTGCCAGCAGGCCTACTAGCGGGAGAGGGAACCAAGAGACCCAGTACTTC; cdr3_aa: CASRPTSGRGNQETQYF; d_call: TRBD2; v_call: TRBV11-2; clone_size: .; j_call: TRBJ2-5
cdr3_nt: TGCGCCAGCAGCTTGGCTGGCAGATGGGGCACTGAAGCTTTCTTT; cdr3_aa: CASSLAGRWGTEAFF; d_call: .; v_call: TRBV5-1; clone_size: .; j_call: TRBJ1-1
cdr3_nt: TGTGCCAGCAGCGTAGGGGCGGGGGACAGGGGTAGAGAAAAACTGTTTTTT; cdr3_aa: CASSVGAGDRGREKLFF; d_call: TRBD1; v_call: TRBV9; clone_size: .; j_call: TRBJ1-4